These 31 T cell receptor beta chains were all obtained from the same sample, sequenced in a study of T cell repertoires in cytomegalovirus infection. No antigen has been identified for these receptors. Via MiXCR, TCRdb re-called the reads, giving one row per CDR3 protein. The data show 110,000 or so distinct CDR3 sequences, around 31% seen once. The specimen comprised CD8+ T cells from cultured PBMCs, sampled from culture after CMV antigen stimulation. The receptors originated from a human donor in good health (CMV status not recorded). Some clones in this sample may be carry-over from other donors' samples.

In this sample, this clonotype turned up many times. The chain recombines TRBV18 with TRBJ2-7; TRBD2 is a possible D gene (6 bases). V was pared by 3 bases and J by 2 bases, with 20 bases between. From germline, CDR1 is KGHSH and CDR2 LQKENI. The CDR3 length is 17 residues. CDR3 sequence (DNA): TGTGCCAGCTCACCTAGCGGTAGAGACAGTAATCCCTACGAGCAGTACTTC. Encoded protein: CASSPSGRDSNPYEQYF.

This clonotype appeared a few times. The chain uses TRBV6-5 and TRBJ2-5; TRBD2 matches at 12 bases. V shed 8 bases and J 0 bases; nucleotides not matched to a gene: 1. This CDR3 is 14 amino acids long. Germline V gene data show CDR1 as MNHEY and CDR2 as SVGAGI. CDR3 in amino acids: CASRLAGDQETQYF. CDR3 nucleotide sequence: TGTGCCAGCCGACTAGCGGGGGACCAAGAGACCCAGTACTTC.

The V and J genes are TRBV12-3 or TRBV12-4 and TRBJ1-2; D is unresolved. V was cut by 6 bases and J by 4 bases, with 12 bases left in between. The CDR3 runs to 13 residues. CDR3 nucleotide sequence: TGTGCCAGCAGCTTAACAGTCAGCTATGGCTACACCTTC. Its protein is CASSLTVSYGYTF.

This clonotype was observed a few times. The chain combines TRBV6-1 with TRBJ1-3; D gene uncertain. CDR3 length: 17 amino acids. Germline CDR1 reads MNHNS; CDR2 reads SASEGT. Trimming shortened V by 5 bases and J by 0 bases, and 17 bases separated the two germline ends. For the CDR3, the DNA is TGTGCCAGCAGTATCGGCGCGTACGCCAACTCTGGAAACACCATATATTTT. Protein product: CASSIGAYANSGNTIYF.

V and J are TRBV7-4 and TRBJ1-1; no clear D gene. Trimming left V 5 bases short and J 0 bases short, with 22 bases between. The CDR3 has 18 amino acids. Germline lookup yields CDR1 SGHVT and CDR2 SQSDAQ. CDR3 sequence: CASSPRLRVSYMNTEAFF. As DNA, the CDR3 is TGTGCCAGCAGCCCACGCCTCCGGGTTAGCTACATGAACACTGAAGCTTTCTTT.

The chain is built from TRBV9 and TRBJ2-4; 11 bases are shared with TRBD2. CDR1 and CDR2 from the germline V gene are SGDLS and YYNGEE. J was trimmed by 7 bases and V by 0 bases; bases with no gene match: 3. The CDR3 runs 15 residues. The CDR3 DNA sequence: TGTGCCAGCAGCGTAGCGGCTAGCGGGGGGAACATTCAGTACTTC. This sequence encodes CASSVAASGGNIQYF.

The table lists this clonotype with a few counts. The V and J genes are TRBV19 and TRBJ2-5, with TRBD1 as a possible D gene (5 bases). CDR1 and CDR2 from the germline V gene are LNHDA and SQIVND (reference sequence). The CDR3 covers 15 residues. Trimming left V 3 bases short and J 0 bases short, with 11 bases between. CDR3 residues: CASSIGAEDQETQYF. The CDR3 region has the DNA TGTGCCAGTAGTATTGGGGCGGAAGACCAAGAGACCCAGTACTTC.

The chain uses TRBV19 and TRBJ2-1; TRBD1 aligns across 10 bases. The J segment lost 8 bases and the V segment lost 6 bases, leaving 10 bases of the junction unmatched. From germline, CDR1 is LNHDA and CDR2 SQIVND (reference sequence). This CDR3 contains 15 residues. The CDR3 region has the DNA TGTGCCAGTAGCCCGGGACAGGGGATTGGCGATGAGCAGTTCTTC. Translation gives CASSPGQGIGDEQFF.

V usage is TRBV11-3 and J usage is TRBJ1-4; D is possibly TRBD1 (5 bases). Trimming cost V 1 base and J 7 bases, with 19 bases left between them. Germline V CDR1 and CDR2: SGHNT, YENEEA. This CDR3 has 17 residues. The CDR3 nucleotides are TGTGCCAGCAGCTTAGTTACCCTGGGGCAGAGCGGTGAAAAACTGTTTTTT. Translating it yields CASSLVTLGQSGEKLFF.

This clonotype was seen repeatedly, ten times or more. This chain uses TRBV7-2 with TRBJ2-2, with D perhaps given as TRBD1 or TRBD2 (5 bases each). CDR1 and CDR2 (germline): SGHTA, FQGNSA. The CDR3 consists of 16 residues. Between the trimmed V and J ends, which lost 5 bases and 1 base, there was a span of 14 bases. The CDR3 bases are TGTGCCAGCAGCCTTCGAGAGGGGCTGAACACCGGGGAGCTGTTTTTT. It specifies CASSLREGLNTGELFF.

The chain is built from TRBV12-5 and TRBJ2-1, with 7 bases that match TRBD1. The germline V gene encodes CDR1 LGHNT and CDR2 FRNRAP. The V segment lost 4 bases and the J segment 7 bases; nucleotides outside the gene matches: 7. The CDR3 has 14 residues. The CDR3, as DNA: TGTGCTAGTGGTTCAGGGGGTCTAGGAAATGAGCAGTTCTTC. Its translation: CASGSGGLGNEQFF.

This clonotype has a handful of counts. The chain has TRBV20-1 and TRBJ1-1; D unresolved. Trimming cost V 0 bases and J 1 base, with 9 bases left between them. The CDR3 runs to 14 residues. Germline CDR1 DFQATT, CDR2 SNEGSKA (reference sequence). CDR3 protein: CSARDSRQNTEAFF. CDR3 in DNA: TGCAGTGCTAGAGATAGCCGGCAGAACACTGAAGCTTTCTTT.

The chain recombines TRBV12-5 with TRBJ2-3, with 7 bases aligning to TRBD2. This CDR3 has 13 residues. Germline CDR1 is LGHNT and CDR2 is FRNRAP. Losses at the gene ends were 10 bases for V and 0 bases for J; bases not matched to a gene: 4. The CDR3, as DNA: TGTGCTAACGCTAGCGGTAGCACAGATACGCAGTATTTT. It is translated as CANASGSTDTQYF.

The chain employs TRBV5-6 and TRBJ2-5; D may be TRBD1 or TRBD2 (5 bases each). CDR1 and CDR2 (germline): SGHDT, YYEEEE. Trimming took off 2 bases at V and 1 base at J, with 9 bases between the two ends. The CDR3 totals 14 residues. The CDR3: CASSFPGTQETQYF. The CDR3 DNA reads TGTGCCAGCAGCTTTCCGGGGACCCAAGAGACCCAGTACTTC.

This chain links TRBV7-9 with TRBJ2-1, with 9 bases that match TRBD2. This CDR3 has 15 amino acids. Germline-derived CDR1 and CDR2 are SEHNR and FQNEAQ (reference sequence). With V trimmed by 3 bases and J by 8 bases, 8 bases remained unmatched. The CDR3 spells CASSFTPSGIHEQFF. The CDR3, as DNA: TGTGCCAGCAGCTTTACCCCTAGCGGGATCCATGAGCAGTTCTTC. Full variable domain (remainder filled in from reference TRBV7-9 and TRBJ2-1): DTGVSQNPRHKITKRGQNVTFRCDPISEHNRLYWYRQTLGQGPEFLTYFQNEAQLEKSRLLSDRFSAERPKGSFSTLEIQRTEQGDSAMYLCASSFTPSGIHEQFFGPGTRLTVL.

This clonotype was observed at least ten times. The V gene is TRBV12-3 or TRBV12-4, the J gene TRBJ1-2, with no clear D. The CDR3 spans 16 residues. Deletions cut 3 bases from V and 4 bases from J, with 18 bases between. The CDR3 sequence: CASSFGSLGRSYGYTF. The CDR3 DNA is TGTGCCAGCAGTTTTGGGTCGCTTGGCCGAAGCTATGGCTACACCTTC.

The chain employs TRBV4-3 and TRBJ2-7; D call uncertain. The CDR3 is made up of 14 amino acids. Trimming left V 0 bases short and J 0 bases short, with 6 bases between. Germline CDR1 is LGHNA and CDR2 is YSLEER. The DNA of the CDR3 is TGCGCCAGCAGCCAAGAAGACTTCTCCTACGAGCAGTACTTC. This translates into CASSQEDFSYEQYF.

This clonotype was found many times. The rearrangement joins TRBV7-9 to TRBJ2-1; 9 bases are a match to TRBD1. The germline CDR1 and CDR2 sequences are SEHNR and FQNEAQ (reference sequence). This CDR3 contains 17 residues. Losses at the gene ends were 7 bases for V and 0 bases for J; bases not matched to a gene: 10. As DNA, the CDR3 is TGTGCCAGCACCGGATGGGGGACAGGGTTCTCCTACAATGAGCAGTTCTTC. Encoded protein: CASTGWGTGFSYNEQFF. Full variable domain (remainder filled in from reference TRBV7-9 and TRBJ2-1): DTGVSQNPRHKITKRGQNVTFRCDPISEHNRLYWYRQTLGQGPEFLTYFQNEAQLEKSRLLSDRFSAERPKGSFSTLEIQRTEQGDSAMYLCASTGWGTGFSYNEQFFGPGTRLTVL.

This clonotype was observed many times. The J gene is TRBJ1-2, the V gene TRBV7-9; tentative D call: TRBD1 (5 bases). Trimming took 1 base from V and 4 from J, leaving 10 bases between them. Germline V gives CDR1 SEHNR, CDR2 FQNEAQ (reference sequence). The CDR3 covers 14 residues. The CDR3 sequence is CASSLDWGTYGYTF. CDR3 bases: TGTGCCAGCAGCTTAGATTGGGGCACCTATGGCTACACCTTC.

This clonotype was found a few times. V and J are TRBV6-1 and TRBJ2-7; D gene unclear. The germline CDR1 and CDR2 sequences are MNHNS and SASEGT. V was cut by 9 bases and J by 2 bases, with 11 bases left in between. This CDR3 contains 12 residues. The chain's CDR3 is CASSETTYEQYF. The CDR3, as DNA: TGTGCCAGTTCCGAGACGACCTACGAGCAGTACTTC.

The V call is TRBV11-2, the J call TRBJ2-3; 8 bases line up with TRBD1. Per germline, CDR1 SGHAT and CDR2 FQNNGV. The ends lost 7 bases at V and 5 bases at J; junction bases unmatched: 17. The CDR3 is 17 amino acids. CDR3 bases: TGTGCCAGCAACTATCTCAGGGGGCCCGGTCTTCAAGATACGCAGTATTTT. Its translation: CASNYLRGPGLQDTQYF. Based on the CDR3 plus reference TRBV11-2 and TRBJ2-3, the full variable domain is EAGVAQSPRYKIIEKRQSVAFWCNPISGHATLYWYQQILGQGPKLLIQFQNNGVVDDSQLPKDRFSAERLKGVDSTLKIQPAKLEDSAVYLCASNYLRGPGLQDTQYFGPGTRLTVL.

CDR3 loop: CASSLSTPDGNQPQHF. CDR3 nucleotide sequence: TGTGCCAGCAGTTTATCGACCCCGGACGGTAATCAGCCCCAGCATTTT. J is TRBJ1-5 and V is TRBV27; D is unclear. Germline CDR1 and CDR2: MNHEY and SMNVEV (reference sequence). The CDR3 totals 16 residues. Trimming pared 0 bases from V and 4 bases from J, leaving 13 bases between.

The sample holds a few counts of this clonotype. The chain carries TRBV2 and TRBJ1-2; D is unresolved. Germline V lookup: CDR1 SNHLY, CDR2 FYNNEI. The V end was cut by 1 base, the J end by 5 bases, with 11 bases between. The CDR3 length is 14 residues. This CDR3 is CASSEVTGWYGYTF. CDR3 sequence (DNA): TGTGCCAGCAGTGAAGTTACGGGATGGTATGGCTACACCTTC.

The table lists this clonotype with a few counts. V and J are TRBV11-2 and TRBJ2-3; TRBD2 matches at 8 bases. CDR1 SGHAT and CDR2 FQNNGV come from the germline V gene. The CDR3 is 18 residues long. V was clipped by 0 bases and J by 5 bases; unmatched bases: 13. CDR3 nucleotide sequence: TGTGCCAGCAGCTTAGAACGTGCGGCTAGCGGGTTTAAAGATACGCAGTATTTT. Amino acid sequence: CASSLERAASGFKDTQYF.

The sample holds a few counts of this clonotype. The V call is TRBV5-1, the J call TRBJ1-1; D is unclear. Trimming pared 0 bases from V and 4 bases from J, leaving 10 bases between. Germline-derived CDR1 and CDR2 are SGHRS and YFSETQ. The CDR3 contains 14 residues. CDR3 region: CASSLGVLGTEAFF. The CDR3 nucleotides read TGCGCCAGCAGCTTGGGGGTATTGGGCACTGAAGCTTTCTTT. Full variable domain (remainder filled in from reference TRBV5-1 and TRBJ1-1): KAGVTQTPRYLIKTRGQQVTLSCSPISGHRSVSWYQQTPGQGLQFLFEYFSETQRNKGNFPGRFSGRQFSNSRSEMNVSTLELGDSALYLCASSLGVLGTEAFFGQGTRLTVV.

The genes are TRBV7-6 and TRBJ1-1; D is perhaps TRBD1 (5 bases). Germline values: CDR1 SGHVS, CDR2 FNYEAQ. Trimming took off 7 bases at V and 6 bases at J, with 18 bases between the two ends. This CDR3 is built from 14 residues. In nucleotides, the CDR3 is TGTGCCAGCACCCGGGGCTCTGAGGGCCCTGAAGCTTTCTTT. Amino acids: CASTRGSEGPEAFF.

This chain links TRBV19 with TRBJ2-1; TRBD2 aligns across 7 bases. CDR3 length: 12 residues. CDR1 is LNHDA, CDR2 SQIVND, per germline (reference sequence). V trimming: 5 bases; J trimming: 9 bases; junction bases outside the gene matches: 4. CDR3 DNA sequence: TGTGCCAGTAGTGGACTAGAGGGTGAGCAGTTCTTC. It yields the protein CASSGLEGEQFF.

The chain joins TRBV28 to TRBJ1-1, with TRBD1 as a possible D gene (6 bases). The CDR3 length is 13 residues. The ends were cut back, 6 bases at V and 4 bases at J, with 12 bases in the middle. Per germline, CDR1 MDHEN and CDR2 SYDVKM. Here the CDR3 DNA reads TGTGCCAGCAGACGACAGGCGAGCACTGAAGCTTTCTTT. The encoded protein is CASRRQASTEAFF.

This chain joins TRBV5-1 and TRBJ1-1; TRBD1 agrees at 7 bases. J lost 0 bases, V lost 4 bases, and 6 bases had no gene match. Germline CDR1 and CDR2: SGHRS and YFSETQ. The CDR3 totals 15 residues. The CDR3 sequence is CASSTHTGVNTEAFF. The DNA for the CDR3 is TGCGCCAGCAGCACCCACACAGGGGTGAACACTGAAGCTTTCTTT.

This chain's CDR3 is CASTIPKAEETEAFF. In DNA, the CDR3 is TGTGCCAGCACCATACCCAAGGCCGAGGAGACTGAAGCTTTCTTT. The rearrangement joins TRBV28 to TRBJ1-1; no firm D call. The V and J ends lost 7 bases and 5 bases respectively, with 20 bases between them. There are 15 residues in the CDR3. Per the germline V gene, CDR1 is MDHEN and CDR2 is SYDVKM. The full variable domain, with the rest looked up from reference TRBV28 and TRBJ1-1, is DVKVTQSSRYLVKRTGEKVFLECVQDMDHENMFWYRQDPGLGLRLIYFSYDVKMKEKGDIPEGYSVSREKKERFSLILESASTNQTSMYLCASTIPKAEETEAFFGQGTRLTVV.

At least ten counts were recorded for this clonotype. The V gene is TRBV28, the J gene TRBJ2-3; 10 bases are shared with TRBD2. V shed 5 bases and J 1 base; nucleotides not matched to a gene: 6. This CDR3 comprises 16 residues. Germline V gene data show CDR1 as MDHEN and CDR2 as SYDVKM. Here the CDR3 DNA reads TGTGCCAGCAGTCTACGACTAGCGGGCGGCACAGATACGCAGTATTTT. It codes for CASSLRLAGGTDTQYF.